This paragraph reports one TCR beta chain. Its antigen is still unknown. With 60 Vbeta and 13 Jbeta primers, the PCR was carried out. Using immunoSEQ multiplex PCR, the repertoire was profiled, and TCRdb retains in-frame clones only, with some absent. The repertoire holds about 200,000 clones, approximately 80% seen once, with 0.22% in the top ten. These data originate in a study of cytomegalovirus exposure and HLA in healthy donors. Regarding the study as a whole: The records held CMV serostatus as the only immune exposure information.

Unrecorded immune exposures were likely, despite nominal health at sampling. Germline assignment: CDR1 SGHNT and CDR2 YYREEE (reference sequence). Trimming took off 0 bases at V and 5 bases at J, with 9 bases between the two ends. This CDR3 is 14 amino acids long. Material: PBMCs. The TCR comes from a girl aged 2 to 9 in good health and CMV-seronegative. V gene TRBV5-4 combines with J gene TRBJ2-1; D is ambiguous. The CDR3 DNA follows: TGTGCCAGCAGCTTGGCCCTTAATCACAATGAGCAGTTCTTC. Protein product: CASSLALNHNEQFF.